Listed below are T cell receptor beta chains from one sample, sequenced in a study of T cell responses to AZD1222 COVID-19 vaccine. Libraries were prepared by immunoSEQ multiplex PCR; TCRdb keeps only in-frame clonotypes and omits some of them. The table shows about 78,000 clones, with nearly 90% occurring only once. The material was peripheral blood, obtained on day 0 of MenACWY control vaccination. Every receptor here comes from an adult in good health. Both conserved end residues are part of each CDR3. D genes are given only for firm matches. Clone size is not always given. Where it is, it says once, few, many or a class for expanded clones.

v_gene,d_gene,j_gene,abundance,CDR3aa,CDR3nt
TRBV19,NA,TRBJ1-1,NA,CASSIPDSVYTEAFF,TGTGCCAGTAGTATACCGGACAGTGTGTACACTGAAGCTTTCTTT
TRBV2,NA,TRBJ1-2,few,CASSEVTGLADGYTF,TGTGCCAGCAGTGAAGTAACAGGGCTAGCTGATGGCTACACCTTC
TRBV14,NA,TRBJ2-3,NA,CASSSSGGTQYF,TGTGCCAGCAGTTCTAGTGGGGGTACGCAGTATTTT
TRBV5-6,NA,TRBJ1-1,NA,CASSFLNTEAFF,TGTGCCAGCAGCTTCCTGAACACTGAAGCTTTCTTT
TRBV18,NA,TRBJ1-2,NA,CASSQAGEGTIGYTF,TGTGCCAGCTCACAGGCCGGCGAGGGGACTATTGGCTACACCTTC
TRBV19,NA,TRBJ2-3,NA,CASRPDPTDTQYF,TGTGCCAGTAGACCGGACCCCACAGATACGCAGTATTTT
TRBV29-1,NA,TRBJ1-1,NA,CSGGWNTEAFF,TGCAGCGGAGGGTGGAACACTGAAGCTTTCTTT
TRBV2,NA,TRBJ1-2,NA,CASSSTTSGYTF,TGTGCCAGCAGTTCTACGACCTCCGGCTACACCTTC
TRBV19,NA,TRBJ1-3,NA,CASSTGYSGNTIYF,TGTGCCAGTAGTACGGGATACTCTGGAAACACCATATATTTT
TRBV5-1,TRBD1,TRBJ1-3,NA,CASSPVIQGAGNTIYF,TGCGCCAGCAGCCCCGTAATACAGGGGGCTGGAAACACCATATATTTT
TRBV28,TRBD1,TRBJ2-7,NA,CASSLGDRYEQYF,TGTGCCAGCAGTTTAGGGGACAGGTACGAGCAGTACTTC
TRBV9,TRBD2,TRBJ2-6,NA,CASSVATGTSGGRSGANVLTF,TGTGCCAGCAGCGTAGCTACTGGAACTAGCGGGGGGAGGTCTGGGGCCAACGTCCTGACTTTC
TRBV28,TRBD1,TRBJ1-2,NA,CASSSGQGGGYTF,TGTGCCAGCAGTTCAGGACAGGGAGGGGGCTACACCTTC
TRBV3-1/TRBV3-2,NA,TRBJ2-6,NA,CASSLSSGANVLTF,TGTGCCAGCAGCCTTAGCTCTGGGGCCAACGTCCTGACTTTC
TRBV9,TRBD1,TRBJ2-2,NA,CASSLATGANTGELFF,TGTGCCAGCAGCCTAGCGACAGGGGCGAACACCGGGGAGCTGTTTTTT
TRBV19,NA,TRBJ1-1,NA,CASEMGSTRNTEAFF,TGTGCCAGTGAGATGGGGAGCACCAGGAACACTGAAGCTTTCTTT
TRBV7-2,NA,TRBJ2-1,NA,CASTPHGSSYNEQFF,TGTGCCAGCACTCCCCACGGGAGCTCCTACAATGAGCAGTTCTTC
TRBV30,TRBD2,TRBJ2-5,NA,CAWGTSLRETQYF,TGTGCCTGGGGGACTAGCCTCAGGGAGACCCAGTACTTC
TRBV14,TRBD2,TRBJ2-1,few,CASSQGKAGVYNEQFF,TGTGCCAGCAGCCAGGGGAAAGCGGGGGTCTACAATGAGCAGTTCTTC
TRBV7-9,NA,TRBJ1-2,NA,CASSLAQSNYGYTF,TGTGCCAGCAGCTTAGCGCAGTCTAACTATGGCTACACCTTC
TRBV5-1,NA,TRBJ1-5,NA,CASSVRVLGGNQPQHF,TGCGCCAGCAGTGTGCGTGTCTTGGGGGGCAATCAGCCCCAGCATTTT
TRBV5-5,TRBD2,TRBJ2-3,NA,CASSLEAGGWGADTQYF,TGTGCCAGCAGCTTGGAGGCGGGGGGATGGGGCGCAGATACGCAGTATTTT
TRBV27,TRBD1,TRBJ2-7,NA,CASSRDRSYEQYF,TGTGCCAGCAGTCGGGACAGATCCTACGAGCAGTACTTC
TRBV7-9,TRBD2,TRBJ2-1,NA,CASSTTSGVNDEQFF,TGTGCCAGCAGCACCACTAGCGGGGTGAACGATGAGCAGTTCTTC
TRBV6-1,NA,TRBJ1-1,NA,CASSEDEGLGAEAFF,TGTGCCAGCAGTGAAGATGAGGGCCTGGGGGCTGAAGCTTTCTTT
TRBV18,NA,TRBJ1-5,NA,CASSPGEGQPQHF,TGTGCCAGCTCACCGGGGGAGGGTCAGCCCCAGCATTTT
TRBV4-3,TRBD1,TRBJ1-1,NA,CASSHVDRGGATEAFF,TGCGCCAGCAGCCACGTGGACAGGGGGGGTGCCACTGAAGCTTTCTTT
TRBV19,NA,TRBJ2-7,NA,CASRRERRSPYEQYF,TGTGCCAGTAGGAGGGAGAGGAGAAGCCCCTACGAGCAGTACTTC
TRBV15,TRBD1,TRBJ1-2,NA,CATSPTGDYGYTF,TGTGCCACCAGCCCGACAGGGGACTATGGCTACACCTTC
TRBV11-3,NA,TRBJ2-7,NA,CASSVEVGEQYF,TGTGCCAGCAGTGTCGAAGTGGGCGAGCAGTACTTC
TRBV6-5,TRBD2,TRBJ2-4,NA,CASSYSNGEGIQYF,TGTGCCAGCAGTTACTCGAACGGGGAGGGCATTCAGTACTTC
TRBV6-2/TRBV6-3,NA,TRBJ1-5,NA,CASSPRHGTLSNQPQHF,TGTGCCAGCAGCCCGAGGCACGGGACACTGAGCAATCAGCCCCAGCATTTT
TRBV9,TRBD1,TRBJ1-1,NA,CASSPRQGRNTEAFF,TGTGCCAGCAGCCCTCGACAGGGGAGGAACACTGAAGCTTTCTTT
TRBV19,NA,TRBJ1-1,once,CASSPYMNTEAFF,TGTGCCAGTAGCCCTTACATGAACACTGAAGCTTTCTTT
TRBV7-2,NA,TRBJ2-5,NA,CASSSRGLRQETQYF,TGTGCCAGCAGCTCCCGGGGACTTAGACAAGAGACCCAGTACTTC
TRBV9,TRBD1,TRBJ1-3,NA,CASSVGDRGYGNTIYF,TGTGCCAGCAGCGTAGGCGACAGGGGTTATGGAAACACCATATATTTT
TRBV19,TRBD2,TRBJ2-5,NA,CASSGLAVQETQYF,TGTGCCAGTAGTGGACTAGCGGTGCAAGAGACCCAGTACTTC
TRBV5-6,NA,TRBJ2-2,NA,CASSPRRNTGELFF,TGTGCCAGCAGCCCCCGCCGGAACACCGGGGAGCTGTTTTTT
TRBV12-3/TRBV12-4,NA,TRBJ1-1,NA,CASTPQIGAEAFF,TGTGCCAGCACTCCCCAGATCGGCGCTGAAGCTTTCTTT
TRBV9,NA,TRBJ2-3,NA,CASSVGGVVGTDTQYF,TGTGCCAGCAGCGTAGGCGGAGTCGTAGGCACAGATACGCAGTATTTT
TRBV7-7,NA,TRBJ2-5,NA,CASSLGNGPQETQYF,TGTGCTAGCAGCTTAGGAAATGGGCCACAAGAGACCCAGTACTTC
TRBV7-9,NA,TRBJ1-3,NA,CASSLSGVGNTIYF,TGTGCCAGCAGCTTATCCGGAGTAGGAAACACCATATATTTT
TRBV19,NA,TRBJ1-6,NA,CASSFREPSPLHF,TGTGCCAGTAGTTTCCGAGAGCCTTCACCCCTCCACTTT
TRBV7-3,NA,TRBJ2-7,once,CASSFPGPEYEQYF,TGTGCCAGCAGCTTCCCGGGACCAGAATACGAGCAGTACTTC
TRBV5-5,TRBD1,TRBJ2-5,NA,CASSIPGQSQETQYF,TGTGCCAGCAGCATCCCGGGACAGAGTCAAGAGACCCAGTACTTC
TRBV7-8,TRBD1,TRBJ2-7,once,CASSARQGMVYEQYF,TGTGCCAGCAGCGCCAGACAGGGGATGGTCTACGAGCAGTACTTC
TRBV7-2,NA,TRBJ1-1,NA,CASSFNRGPEAFF,TGTGCCAGCAGCTTTAACAGAGGCCCTGAAGCTTTCTTT
TRBV19,TRBD1,TRBJ2-2,NA,CASSSGTGLTGELFF,TGTGCCAGTAGTTCCGGGACAGGCCTTACCGGGGAGCTGTTTTTT
TRBV5-1,TRBD2,TRBJ2-2,NA,CASSVILAGTTGELFF,TGCGCCAGCAGCGTCATTCTAGCGGGGACCACCGGGGAGCTGTTTTTT
TRBV10-3,TRBD1,TRBJ1-5,NA,CAISLTGGYSNQPQHF,TGTGCCATCAGTTTGACAGGGGGTTATAGCAATCAGCCCCAGCATTTT
TRBV29-1,TRBD1,TRBJ1-2,NA,CSVEGQGNYGYTF,TGCAGCGTTGAAGGACAGGGAAACTATGGCTACACCTTC
TRBV27,NA,TRBJ1-5,few,CASSLQVYQPQHF,TGTGCCAGCAGTTTACAGGTGTATCAGCCCCAGCATTTT
TRBV28,NA,TRBJ1-6,few,CASKPGSYNSPLHF,TGTGCCAGCAAACCGGGCTCCTATAATTCACCCCTCCACTTT
TRBV5-1,NA,TRBJ2-2,once,CASSFGPTTGELFF,TGCGCCAGCAGCTTCGGTCCCACCACCGGGGAGCTGTTTTTT
TRBV6-6,NA,TRBJ2-7,NA,CASSFPADEQYF,TGTGCCAGCAGTTTCCCAGCCGACGAGCAGTACTTC
TRBV9,NA,TRBJ2-5,NA,CASSPWLREQETQYF,TGTGCCAGCAGCCCCTGGCTTAGGGAACAAGAGACCCAGTACTTC